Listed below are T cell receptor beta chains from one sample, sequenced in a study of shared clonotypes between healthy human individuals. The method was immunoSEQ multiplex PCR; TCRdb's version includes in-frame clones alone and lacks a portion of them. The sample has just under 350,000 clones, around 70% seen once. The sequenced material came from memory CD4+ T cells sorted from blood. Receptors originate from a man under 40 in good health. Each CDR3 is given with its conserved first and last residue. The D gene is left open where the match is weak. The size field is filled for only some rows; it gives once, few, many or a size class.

CDR3 protein: CASSLGSPSGANVLTF; CDR3 DNA: TGTGCCAGCAGCTTAGGTTCCCCGTCTGGGGCCAACGTCCTGACTTTC; clone size: -; J gene: TRBJ2-6; V gene: TRBV13; CDR3 length: 16; D gene: -
CDR3 protein: CASSLHNSNQPQHF; CDR3 DNA: TGTGCCAGCAGCTTACACAATAGCAATCAGCCCCAGCATTTT; clone size: -; J gene: TRBJ1-5; V gene: TRBV7-9; CDR3 length: 14; D gene: -
CDR3 protein: CASNGQHVNSPLHF; CDR3 DNA: TGTGCCAGCAATGGACAGCACGTTAATTCACCCCTCCACTTT; clone size: once; J gene: TRBJ1-6; V gene: TRBV2; CDR3 length: 14; D gene: -
CDR3 protein: CASSSEQETQYF; CDR3 DNA: TGTGCCAGCTCAAGTGAGCAAGAGACCCAGTACTTC; clone size: once; J gene: TRBJ2-5; V gene: TRBV18; CDR3 length: 12; D gene: -
CDR3 protein: CASRGTSGLASYNEQFF; CDR3 DNA: TGTGCCAGCAGGGGGACTAGCGGGCTGGCCTCCTACAATGAGCAGTTCTTC; clone size: -; J gene: TRBJ2-1; V gene: TRBV7-8; CDR3 length: 17; D gene: TRBD2
CDR3 protein: CASSIGGPLNEQFF; CDR3 DNA: TGTGCCAGTAGTATAGGGGGCCCCCTGAATGAGCAGTTCTTC; clone size: -; J gene: TRBJ2-1; V gene: TRBV19; CDR3 length: 14; D gene: -
CDR3 protein: CASSLGEREQFF; CDR3 DNA: TGTGCCAGCAGTTTGGGTGAACGCGAGCAGTTCTTC; clone size: few; J gene: TRBJ2-1; V gene: TRBV28; CDR3 length: 12; D gene: -
CDR3 protein: CASSSAYNGELFF; CDR3 DNA: TGTGCCAGCAGCTCAGCTTATAACGGGGAGCTGTTTTTT; clone size: -; J gene: TRBJ2-2; V gene: TRBV5-6; CDR3 length: 13; D gene: -
CDR3 protein: CASSRDMNTEAFF; CDR3 DNA: TGTGCCAGCAGCAGGGACATGAACACTGAAGCTTTCTTT; clone size: -; J gene: TRBJ1-1; V gene: TRBV25-1; CDR3 length: 13; D gene: -
CDR3 protein: CASSSGANSYEQYF; CDR3 DNA: TGTGCCAGCAGTTCGGGAGCAAACTCCTACGAGCAGTACTTC; clone size: many; J gene: TRBJ2-7; V gene: TRBV6-5; CDR3 length: 14; D gene: -
CDR3 protein: CASSLAGKRLAYEQYF; CDR3 DNA: TGTGCCAGCAGCTTGGCCGGGAAAAGACTGGCCTACGAGCAGTACTTC; clone size: -; J gene: TRBJ2-7; V gene: TRBV5-4; CDR3 length: 16; D gene: -
CDR3 protein: CASSPGLADNEQFF; CDR3 DNA: TGTGCCAGCTCCCCGGGACTAGCGGACAATGAGCAGTTCTTC; clone size: -; J gene: TRBJ2-1; V gene: TRBV18; CDR3 length: 14; D gene: TRBD2
CDR3 protein: CASSRASGSQETQYF; CDR3 DNA: TGTGCCAGCAGCAGAGCTAGCGGGAGCCAAGAGACCCAGTACTTC; clone size: -; J gene: TRBJ2-5; V gene: TRBV7-2; CDR3 length: 15; D gene: TRBD2
CDR3 protein: CASSEFDWEDTDTQYF; CDR3 DNA: TGCGCCAGCAGTGAGTTCGATTGGGAGGACACAGATACGCAGTATTTT; clone size: -; J gene: TRBJ2-3; V gene: TRBV10-1; CDR3 length: 16; D gene: -
CDR3 protein: CASSLGGGRLGAYEQYF; CDR3 DNA: TGTGCCAGCAGCTTAGGAGGGGGCCGCCTTGGGGCCTACGAGCAGTACTTC; clone size: -; J gene: TRBJ2-7; V gene: TRBV7-2; CDR3 length: 17; D gene: TRBD1
CDR3 protein: CASSPPGQEVAFF; CDR3 DNA: TGTGCCAGCTCACCACCGGGTCAGGAAGTAGCTTTCTTT; clone size: few; J gene: TRBJ1-1; V gene: TRBV18; CDR3 length: 13; D gene: -
CDR3 protein: CSVEETATRQFF; CDR3 DNA: TGCAGCGTTGAAGAAACTGCGACGAGGCAGTTCTTC; clone size: -; J gene: TRBJ2-1; V gene: TRBV29-1; CDR3 length: 12; D gene: -
CDR3 protein: CASSRGGSQPQHF; CDR3 DNA: TGTGCCAGTAGCAGGGGCGGGAGTCAGCCCCAGCATTTT; clone size: -; J gene: TRBJ1-5; V gene: TRBV19; CDR3 length: 13; D gene: -
CDR3 protein: CASSLRYGYTF; CDR3 DNA: TGTGCCAGCAGTTTGCGGTATGGCTACACCTTC; clone size: few; J gene: TRBJ1-2; V gene: TRBV28; CDR3 length: 11; D gene: -
CDR3 protein: CASSYASGEQYF; CDR3 DNA: TGTGCCAGCAGTTACGCTAGCGGGGAGCAGTACTTC; clone size: once; J gene: TRBJ2-5; V gene: TRBV6-6; CDR3 length: 12; D gene: TRBD2
CDR3 protein: CASSPRAGDETQYF; CDR3 DNA: TGCGCCAGCAGTCCCAGAGCGGGAGACGAGACCCAGTACTTC; clone size: few; J gene: TRBJ2-5; V gene: TRBV5-1; CDR3 length: 14; D gene: TRBD2
CDR3 protein: CASSPLGKTMETQYF; CDR3 DNA: TGTGCCAGCTCACCCTTGGGAAAGACAATGGAGACCCAGTACTTC; clone size: -; J gene: TRBJ2-5; V gene: TRBV18; CDR3 length: 15; D gene: -
CDR3 protein: CASSAGVNSNQPQHF; CDR3 DNA: TGTGCCAGCAGCGCAGGGGTAAATAGCAATCAGCCCCAGCATTTT; clone size: -; J gene: TRBJ1-5; V gene: TRBV2; CDR3 length: 15; D gene: -
CDR3 protein: CASSSPGRENIQYF; CDR3 DNA: TGTGCCAGCAGTTCCCCTGGCCGCGAAAACATTCAGTACTTC; clone size: -; J gene: TRBJ2-4; V gene: TRBV28; CDR3 length: 14; D gene: -
CDR3 protein: CASSVLTGINGYTF; CDR3 DNA: TGTGCCAGCAGTGTCTTGACAGGGATTAATGGCTACACCTTC; clone size: -; J gene: TRBJ1-2; V gene: TRBV28; CDR3 length: 14; D gene: TRBD1
CDR3 protein: CASSPGARYYGYTF; CDR3 DNA: TGTGCCAGCAGCCCGGGGGCGCGTTACTATGGCTACACCTTC; clone size: -; J gene: TRBJ1-2; V gene: TRBV11-2; CDR3 length: 14; D gene: -
CDR3 protein: CASSSTGQGTDTQYF; CDR3 DNA: TGTGCCAGCAGCTCAACGGGACAGGGCACAGATACGCAGTATTTT; clone size: -; J gene: TRBJ2-3; V gene: TRBV5-6; CDR3 length: 15; D gene: TRBD1